These 27 T cell receptor beta chains were all obtained from the same sample, sequenced in a study of human T cells and chemical hapten exposure. TCRdb processed the RACE reads anew with MiXCR; each CDR3 protein has one entry. This sample has roughly 98,000 distinct CDR3 sequences, with around an eighth found just once. Specified time point: patch test 1, 2 weeks after DPC sensitization. The treatment: therapeutic diphenylcyclopropenone sensitization with weekly scalp DPC. The sequences come from whole blood, collected in connection with sensitization to the hapten diphenylcyclopropenone (DPC). Receptor source: a middle-aged woman with alopecia areata. Some clones in this sample may be carry-over from other donors' samples.

CDR3 coding DNA: TGCAGTGCTGTGGGATACGAGCAGTACTTC. It translates to CSAVGYEQYF. The chain joins TRBV20-1 to TRBJ2-7; D is unclear. V was shortened by 5 bases and J by 4 bases, with 6 bases between the two germline ends. CDR3 length equals 10 residues. The germline CDR1 and CDR2 sequences are DFQATT and SNEGSKA (reference sequence).

This clonotype was detected many times. The chain couples TRBV6-6 to TRBJ2-7, with 9 positions matching TRBD2. Per germline, CDR1 MNHNY and CDR2 SVGAGI (reference sequence). J gave up 4 bases and V 7 bases, and 11 bases lay outside the gene matches. The CDR3 consists of 15 residues. This CDR3 is CASIPDPGLAYEQYF. Written as DNA, the CDR3 is TGTGCCAGCATTCCCGACCCAGGACTAGCGTACGAGCAGTACTTC.

The gene calls are TRBV7-2 and TRBJ2-2; TRBD2 agrees at 9 bases. The V gene's germline CDR1 is SGHTA and CDR2 FQGNSA. Trimming took 3 bases from V and 1 from J; bases not matched to a gene: 3. The length of the CDR3 is 16 residues. The CDR3, as DNA: TGTGCCAGCAGCTTTTATAGCGGGAGGAACACCGGGGAGCTGTTTTTT. Amino acid sequence: CASSFYSGRNTGELFF.

This clonotype was picked up a small number of times. This chain links TRBV12-3 or TRBV12-4 with TRBJ2-1; tentative D call: TRBD1 (5 bases). V lost 6 bases and J lost 1, with 19 bases in between. The CDR3 runs to 17 residues. The CDR3 is CASSDDPSPGSYNEQFF. CDR3 in DNA: TGTGCCAGCAGCGACGATCCCTCTCCAGGGTCCTACAATGAGCAGTTCTTC.

This clonotype has just a few counts. The chain combines TRBV5-1 with TRBJ2-2; D unclear. The CDR3 is 16 amino acids. Between the trimmed V and J ends, which lost 0 bases and 4 bases, there was a span of 13 bases. Germline CDR1 is SGHRS and CDR2 is YFSETQ. The chain's CDR3 is CASSLGLAMGTGELFF. CDR3 nucleotides: TGCGCCAGCAGCTTGGGATTAGCAATGGGCACCGGGGAGCTGTTTTTT.

The chain is built from TRBV5-4 and TRBJ2-7, with 8 bases lining up with TRBD2. The J segment lost 2 bases and the V segment lost 4 bases, leaving 5 bases of the junction unmatched. Germline CDR1 and CDR2: SGHNT and YYREEE (reference sequence). This CDR3 contains 14 residues. The CDR3 protein is CASSMGLGTYEQYF. CDR3 nucleotides: TGTGCCAGCAGCATGGGACTAGGGACCTACGAGCAGTACTTC.

In this sample, this clonotype turned up a few times. The V and J genes are TRBV28 and TRBJ2-5; D unresolved. V was cut by 3 bases and J by 9 bases, with 8 bases left in between. The germline CDR1 and CDR2 sequences are MDHEN and SYDVKM. CDR3 length: 11 residues. As DNA, the CDR3 is TGTGCCAGCAGTTTCGGGCCTCCCCAGTACTTC. Encoded protein: CASSFGPPQYF.

This clonotype was counted at least ten times. This chain joins TRBV5-5 and TRBJ1-1; D is undetermined. From germline, CDR1 is SGHKS and CDR2 YYEKEE (reference sequence). Trimming took 3 bases from V and 2 from J, leaving 11 bases between them. The CDR3 covers 14 residues. The CDR3 DNA is TGTGCCAGCAGCTCCGGTTACAGCAACACTGAAGCTTTCTTT. Translation: CASSSGYSNTEAFF.

This clonotype was counted a few times. This sequence joins TRBV3-1 and TRBJ1-1; D is ambiguous. V shed 2 bases and J shed 3 bases, with 13 bases lying between them. This CDR3 spans 15 amino acids. Germline V lookup: CDR1 LGHDT, CDR2 YNNKEL (reference sequence). The CDR3 DNA is TGTGCCAGCAGCCAACGGGATGGACGGGACACTGAAGCTTTCTTT. Residues: CASSQRDGRDTEAFF.

Ten or more counts support this clonotype. This chain's CDR3 is CATSDLPGGSGVDTQYF. CDR3 DNA sequence: TGTGCCACCAGTGATTTGCCTGGCGGGAGTGGGGTAGATACGCAGTATTTT. This sequence joins TRBV24-1 and TRBJ2-3; TRBD2 aligns across 7 bases. Germline V gene lookup returns CDR1 KGHDR and CDR2 SFDVKD. The CDR3 is 17 residues long. The V segment lost 0 bases and the J segment 5 bases; nucleotides outside the gene matches: 10.

This clonotype was seen only a few times. This chain uses TRBV3-1 with TRBJ2-5; unclear D gene. CDR1 LGHDT and CDR2 YNNKEL come from the germline V gene (reference sequence). V shed 0 bases and J shed 4 bases, with 9 bases lying between them. CDR3 length: 14 residues. CDR3 in DNA: TGTGCCAGCAGCCAAGACGGCAGTAGAGAGACCCAGTACTTC. Protein sequence: CASSQDGSRETQYF.

This clonotype showed up just a few times. V usage is TRBV2 and J usage is TRBJ2-1, with D unresolved. The CDR3 sequence is 11 residues long. V was clipped by 0 bases and J by 15 bases, with 9 bases between them. From germline, CDR1 is SNHLY and CDR2 FYNNEI. The CDR3 reads CASSEAKYLFF. CDR3 sequence (DNA): TGTGCCAGCAGTGAAGCCAAATATCTGTTCTTC.

This clonotype was seen a few times. The chain recombines TRBV20-1 with TRBJ2-2; no clear D. Germline V lookup: CDR1 DFQATT, CDR2 SNEGSKA (reference sequence). V was cut by 1 base and J by 2 bases, with 8 bases left in between. This CDR3 region has 14 residues. CDR3: CSARGGLNTGELFF. The CDR3 nucleotides are TGCAGTGCTAGAGGTGGTCTCAACACCGGGGAGCTGTTTTTT.

The gene calls are TRBV3-1 and TRBJ2-1, with 9 nucleotides matching TRBD1. Losses at the gene ends were 6 bases for V and 4 bases for J; bases not matched to a gene: 7. The CDR3 spans 15 residues. Germline CDR1 is LGHDT and CDR2 is YNNKEL (reference sequence). The CDR3 nucleotides are TGTGCCAGCAGGTCACAGGGGGCCTGGTACAATGAGCAGTTCTTC. It specifies CASRSQGAWYNEQFF.

The chain recombines TRBV5-4 with TRBJ2-7; 9 bases are shared with TRBD2. V gave up 2 bases and J gave up 1 base; unmatched junction bases: 7. Germline-derived CDR1 and CDR2 are SGHNT and YYREEE (reference sequence). The CDR3 loop spans 16 amino acids. CDR3 sequence: CASSFSAGGHSYEQYF. In nucleotides, the CDR3 is TGTGCCAGCAGCTTCAGCGCGGGAGGGCATTCCTACGAGCAGTACTTC.

This clonotype was counted between two and nine times. This chain joins TRBV18 and TRBJ2-7, with D unresolved. The V gene's germline CDR1 is KGHSH and CDR2 LQKENI. V was trimmed by 0 bases and J by 2 bases, leaving 14 bases between them. The CDR3 contains 16 residues. In DNA, the CDR3 is TGTGCCAGCTCACCACCGGCTGGCGGCACTACCTACGAGCAGTACTTC. Its translation is CASSPPAGGTTYEQYF.

This clonotype was counted only a few times. The rearrangement links TRBV20-1 to TRBJ1-3, with 8 nucleotides matching TRBD1. Germline V gene data show CDR1 as DFQATT and CDR2 as SNEGSKA (reference sequence). The CDR3 has 15 amino acids. The ends lost 0 bases at V and 0 bases at J; junction bases unmatched: 1. The CDR3 is CSAREGTGSGNTIYF. The CDR3 nucleotides are TGCAGTGCTAGAGAGGGGACAGGCTCTGGAAACACCATATATTTT.

This clonotype showed up just a few times. This sequence joins TRBV24-1 and TRBJ2-1; D is undetermined. V lost 1 base and J lost 8, with 17 bases in between. Germline loops: CDR1 KGHDR, CDR2 SFDVKD. The CDR3 is 16 amino acids. CDR3 protein: CATSDLRRVGIDEQFF. CDR3 DNA sequence: TGTGCCACCAGTGATTTAAGGCGAGTGGGTATCGATGAGCAGTTCTTC.

This clonotype was picked up many times. The chain employs TRBV3-1 and TRBJ2-7; 12 bases are a match to TRBD2. Germline trimming cut 4 bases from V and 4 bases from J; bases unmatched to any gene: 5. Germline V gives CDR1 LGHDT, CDR2 YNNKEL (reference sequence). The CDR3 has 15 residues. For the CDR3, the DNA is TGTGCCAGCAGCCTGGGACTAGCGGGCCTATACGAGCAGTACTTC. Protein sequence: CASSLGLAGLYEQYF.

This clonotype was counted at least ten times. The rearrangement joins TRBV6-2 or TRBV6-3 to TRBJ2-3; D may match TRBD1 or TRBD2 (5 bases each). The CDR3 is 15 amino acids. Germline loops: CDR1 MNHEY, CDR2 SVGEGT. V was pared by 6 bases and J by 4 bases, with 17 bases between. CDR3 in amino acids: CASRYRDGRPDTQYF. CDR3 bases: TGTGCCAGCAGATACCGGGACGGCAGACCAGATACGCAGTATTTT.

There are a few counts of this clonotype. The J gene is TRBJ2-7, the V gene TRBV10-1, with TRBD1 as a possible D gene (5 bases). The CDR3 runs 15 residues. The V end was cut by 6 bases, the J end by 4 bases, with 19 bases between. CDR1 and CDR2 from the germline V gene are WNHNN and SYGVQD (reference sequence). For the CDR3, the DNA is TGCGCCAGCAGGGGTCCCTCCAGGGATAGGTACGAGCAGTACTTC. It specifies CASRGPSRDRYEQYF.

This clonotype has a count of ten or more. The V call is TRBV2, the J call TRBJ2-7; no clear D gene. Per the germline V gene, CDR1 is SNHLY and CDR2 is FYNNEI. V dropped 5 bases and J dropped 4 bases, with 3 bases sitting between them. The CDR3 has 10 residues. The CDR3 spells CASSLYEQYF. CDR3 coding DNA: TGTGCCAGCAGTTTATACGAGCAGTACTTC. Complete variable domain (other parts from reference TRBV2 and TRBJ2-7): EPEVTQTPSHQVTQMGQEVILRCVPISNHLYFYWYRQILGQKVEFLVSFYNNEISEKSEIFDDQFSVERPDGSNFTLKIRSTKLEDSAMYFCASSLYEQYFGPGTRLTVT.

This clonotype was picked up a small number of times. V and J are TRBV29-1 and TRBJ2-5; tentative D call: TRBD2 (5 bases). CDR1 SQVTM and CDR2 ANQGSEA come from the germline V gene. CDR3 length equals 13 residues. With 6 bases removed from V and 1 base from J, the gap between germline ends came to 12 bases. In DNA form, the CDR3 reads TGCAGCGTAGGTCGAGGGAGCCAAGAGACCCAGTACTTC. Translation: CSVGRGSQETQYF.

At least ten counts were recorded for this clonotype. This chain connects TRBV7-8 to TRBJ2-5, with D possibly called TRBD1 or TRBD2 (5 bases each). In germline, CDR1 is SGHVS, CDR2 FQNEAQ. Trimming left V 5 bases short and J 2 bases short, with 18 bases between. This CDR3 comprises 16 residues. This CDR3 is CASSPSPGGPQETQYF. The CDR3 DNA sequence: TGTGCCAGCAGCCCGAGTCCTGGGGGTCCGCAAGAGACCCAGTACTTC.

This clonotype was recorded a few times. The chain is built from TRBV20-1 and TRBJ2-1; 10 nucleotides match TRBD2. The CDR3 is made up of 18 amino acids. Germline loops: CDR1 DFQATT, CDR2 SNEGSKA (reference sequence). J gave up 4 bases and V 7 bases, and 19 bases lay outside the gene matches. The CDR3 nucleotides read TGCAGTGGGCTTGGGCCGGGACTAGCGCGGAAATTATACAATGAGCAGTTCTTC. Translating it yields CSGLGPGLARKLYNEQFF.

The genes are TRBV13 and TRBJ1-5; 9 bases match TRBD1. The CDR3 totals 13 residues. The germline V gene encodes CDR1 PRHDT and CDR2 FYEKMQ (reference sequence). Trimming at V came to 5 bases and at J to 8 bases, leaving 4 bases not matched to a gene. The CDR3 protein is CASSRTGAKPQHF. CDR3 nucleotide sequence: TGTGCCAGCAGCAGGACAGGGGCAAAGCCCCAGCATTTT. The full variable domain, rest sourced from reference TRBV13 and TRBJ1-5, is AAGVIQSPRHLIKEKRETATLKCYPIPRHDTVYWYQQGPGQDPQFLISFYEKMQSDKGSIPDRFSAQQFSDYHSELNMSSLELGDSALYFCASSRTGAKPQHFGDGTRLSIL.

The genes are TRBV12-3 or TRBV12-4 and TRBJ2-1; no reliable D call. The CDR3 is 11 residues long. Trimming left V 7 bases short and J 7 bases short, with 8 bases between. CDR3 DNA sequence: TGTGCCAGCACTACCTGGAATGAGCAGTTCTTC. It encodes CASTTWNEQFF.